This T cell receptor beta chain was observed in a study of vaccination effects on CD4 cells after COVID-19. Having been cultured for roughly 10 days, the cells underwent CD4+ T cell isolation. Each participant was given two doses of one vaccine (BNT162b2 or mRNA-1273). Sequencing used immunoSEQ multiplex PCR; TCRdb keeps in-frame clones, though not all of them. The table includes 45,000 to 55,000 clones, around 70% detected once. Trimming cost V 4 bases and J 1 base; bases outside gene matches: 5. Germline loops: CDR1 SGHRS, CDR2 YFSETQ. The CDR3 spans 15 residues. Points on this clone: The antigen is undetermined.

The receptor comes from a human donor who received a COVID-19 vaccine. The V gene is TRBV5-1, the J gene TRBJ2-7; 10 nucleotides line up with TRBD2. The sample was CD4+ T cells from PBMCs cultured without peptide, taken after COVID-19 vaccination. The CDR3 loop is CASSTGTSASYEQYF. CDR3 coding DNA: TGCGCCAGCAGCACCGGGACTAGCGCGTCCTACGAGCAGTACTTC.